The next 10 T cell receptor beta chains were all read from a single sample in a study of CD8+ T cells in alopecia areata. The sequencing template was cDNA reverse transcribed from extracted RNA. Libraries were prepared by immunoSEQ multiplex PCR; TCRdb keeps only in-frame clonotypes and omits some of them. The record shows 250,000 or so clones for this sample, with no singletons present. Sorting of pooled cutaneous lymph node cells was based on CD4, CD8alpha, NKG2D, NKG2ACE and other markers. Sequences were obtained from CD4+ T cells sorted from a lymph node. The receptors derive from a C3H/HeJ mouse with alopecia areata. Mouse MHC haplotype: H2-k.

To note about this clone: The germline and genes are mouse ones. The sequence runs out 4 residues before the end of the CDR3; the remainder is reconstructed from the germline J gene. The chain is built from TRBV13-1 and TRBJ2-2; 10 positions agree with TRBD2. The CDR3 has 16 amino acids. J gave up 1 base and V 6 bases, and 6 bases lay outside the gene matches. CDR1 and CDR2 from the germline V gene are NSHNY and SYGAGN. Here the CDR3 reads CASKGGTGENTGQLYF. The sequenced CDR3 bases are TGTGCCAGCAAGGGGGGGACTGGGGAAAACACCGGG.

Comment on this clone: The listed genes are named as in mouse. The read falls 4 residues short of the CDR3 end, and the missing part is taken from the germline J gene. The gene calls are TRBV1 and TRBJ2-3; 7 bases are shared with TRBD1. The CDR3 totals 15 residues. CDR1 is NSQYPW and CDR2 is LRSPGD in the germline V gene (reference sequence). The J segment lost 0 bases and the V segment lost 6 bases, leaving 6 bases of the junction unmatched. The sequenced CDR3 bases are TGCACCTGCAGGGCACAGGGGTCTAGTGCAGAA. This translates into CTCRAQGSSAE. The whole CDR3 region reads CTCRAQGSSAETLYF.

Regarding this clone: Gene labels here are mouse ones. The read gets to within 4 residues of the CDR3 end, and the germline J gene fills in the rest. The chain has TRBV21 and TRBJ2-7; 9 positions agree with TRBD2. TRBV21 is treated as an ORF (open reading frame) with a function not yet certain. Unmatched junction bases numbered 8, after V lost 0 bases and J lost 2 bases. This CDR3 has 17 residues. This CDR3 reads CASSQSSGTGSPYEQYF. The covered CDR3 bases are TGTGCTAGCAGTCAATCCTCCGGGACTGGGAGTCCCTAT.

There are a few counts of this clone. The gene names given are mouse names. The CDR3 end is not reached by the read, which stops 4 residues before it; the germline J gene fills it in. The chain combines TRBV29 with TRBJ2-1; TRBD1 aligns across 11 bases. The V gene's germline CDR1 is MSHET and CDR2 SYDVDS. The CDR3 loop spans 15 amino acids. Trimming at V came to 5 bases and at J to 3 bases, leaving 3 bases not matched to a gene. The sequenced CDR3 bases are TGTGCTAGCAGTCCCGGGACAGGGGGCTATGCT. It is translated as CASSPGTGGYA. The whole CDR3 reads CASSPGTGGYAEQFF.

This clone was counted between two and nine times. Mouse gene names and germline throughout. The read gets to within 4 residues of the CDR3 end, and the germline J gene fills in the rest. The V and J genes are TRBV1 and TRBJ2-1; D is possibly TRBD1 (5 bases). CDR1 and CDR2 (germline): NSQYPW, LRSPGD (reference sequence). Trimming took 0 bases from V and 3 from J, leaving 9 bases between them. This CDR3 has 15 residues. Partial CDR3 DNA: TGCACCTGCAGTGCAGAAATGGACACCTATGCT. Protein sequence: CTCSAEMDTYA. The entire CDR3 sequence reads CTCSAEMDTYAEQFF. The whole variable domain, remainder taken from reference TRBV1 and TRBJ2-1, is VTLLEQNPRWRLVPRGQAVNLRCILKNSQYPWMSWYQQDLQKQLQWLFTLRSPGDKEVKSLPGADYLATRVTDTELRLQVANMSQGRTLYCTCSAEMDTYAEQFFGPGTRLTVL.

This clone has a count of ten or more. Genes and germline come from the mouse. The covered CDR3 bases are TGTGCTAGCAGTAGATGGGCAAACTCC. Protein: CASSRWANS. In full, the CDR3 is CASSRWANSDYTF. The chain has TRBV17 and TRBJ1-2; D is ambiguous. The read ends 4 residues shy of where the CDR3 ends; the end is completed using the germline J gene. The CDR3 is 13 residues long. Germline V gene sequence: CDR1 MNHDT, CDR2 YYDKIL. V shed 2 bases and J shed 0 bases, with 4 bases lying between them.

In its sample, this clone was seen a few times. Germline and genes here are mouse. Read sequence stops 4 residues before the CDR3 end, and the germline J gene provides the missing end. The chain combines TRBV1 with TRBJ2-3, with D uncertain. This CDR3 is built from 12 residues. The germline V gene has CDR1 NSQYPW and CDR2 LRSPGD (reference sequence). The CDR3 protein is CTCSAAGETLYF. CDR3 bases read: TGCACCTGCAGTGCAGCTGGAGAA.

A word on this clone: Genes here carry mouse names. The read terminates 3 residues ahead of where the CDR3 ends, so the germline J gene completes it. The genes are TRBV13-3 and TRBJ1-6; 8 bases are a match to TRBD1. TRBJ1-6 is labeled an ORF, and its function is uncertain. V was pared by 4 bases and J by 5 bases, with 5 bases of the junction left unmatched. The CDR3 is 15 amino acids. In germline, CDR1 is NNHDY, CDR2 SYVADS. CDR3 sequence reads: CASSPDRGDNSPLYF. The sequenced part of the CDR3 DNA is TGTGCCAGCAGTCCTGACAGGGGAGATAATTCGCCC.

This clone was seen only a few times. Gene names refer to mouse genes. Read coverage stops 4 residues before the CDR3 terminus; the germline J gene supplies the remainder. This rearrangement joins TRBV1 to TRBJ2-7, with TRBD2 identical over 9 bases. This CDR3 has 15 residues. Germline V gene lookup returns CDR1 NSQYPW and CDR2 LRSPGD (reference sequence). V lost 5 bases and J lost 0; bases outside the gene matches: 5. CDR3 DNA (partial): TGCACCTGCAGTATGACTGGGGGCAGCTCCTAT. This sequence encodes CTCSMTGGSSY. The full CDR3 protein reads CTCSMTGGSSYEQYF. The whole variable domain, filled in from reference TRBV1 and TRBJ2-7, reads VTLLEQNPRWRLVPRGQAVNLRCILKNSQYPWMSWYQQDLQKQLQWLFTLRSPGDKEVKSLPGADYLATRVTDTELRLQVANMSQGRTLYCTCSMTGGSSYEQYFGPGTRLTVL.

This clone was detected only a few times. Mouse gene names and germline throughout. The CDR3 end falls 4 residues outside the read, so it is completed with the germline J gene. The chain couples TRBV19 to TRBJ2-7; D is unresolved. There are 13 residues in the CDR3. CDR1 is FNHDT, CDR2 SITEND, per germline (reference sequence). The CDR3 loop is CASSILRSYEQYF. Partial CDR3 DNA: TGTGCCAGCAGTATCCTCAGGTCTTAT.